This T cell receptor (beta chain) was sequenced in a study of T cell changes during pregnancy in multiple sclerosis. CDR3 size: 16 residues. The V end lost 3 bases, the J end lost 5 bases, and 17 bases lay between the germline ends. Per the germline V gene, CDR1 is KGHSH and CDR2 is LQKENI. Sequencing was performed with immunoSEQ multiplex PCR; in TCRdb, only in-frame clones are kept and a portion is missing. The sample contains about 72,000 clones, 91% of which appear only once. In this sample, this clone turned up once. The sequence was collected from a female donor in good health, enrolled as a control in a pregnancy study. The genes are TRBV18 and TRBJ1-5; D remains ambiguous. Specimen: peripheral blood, collected in the third trimester of pregnancy. CDR3 bases: TGTGCCAGCTCACCGGTGGCCCGTCGCCCAGATCAGCCCCAGCATTTT. It yields the protein CASSPVARRPDQPQHF.